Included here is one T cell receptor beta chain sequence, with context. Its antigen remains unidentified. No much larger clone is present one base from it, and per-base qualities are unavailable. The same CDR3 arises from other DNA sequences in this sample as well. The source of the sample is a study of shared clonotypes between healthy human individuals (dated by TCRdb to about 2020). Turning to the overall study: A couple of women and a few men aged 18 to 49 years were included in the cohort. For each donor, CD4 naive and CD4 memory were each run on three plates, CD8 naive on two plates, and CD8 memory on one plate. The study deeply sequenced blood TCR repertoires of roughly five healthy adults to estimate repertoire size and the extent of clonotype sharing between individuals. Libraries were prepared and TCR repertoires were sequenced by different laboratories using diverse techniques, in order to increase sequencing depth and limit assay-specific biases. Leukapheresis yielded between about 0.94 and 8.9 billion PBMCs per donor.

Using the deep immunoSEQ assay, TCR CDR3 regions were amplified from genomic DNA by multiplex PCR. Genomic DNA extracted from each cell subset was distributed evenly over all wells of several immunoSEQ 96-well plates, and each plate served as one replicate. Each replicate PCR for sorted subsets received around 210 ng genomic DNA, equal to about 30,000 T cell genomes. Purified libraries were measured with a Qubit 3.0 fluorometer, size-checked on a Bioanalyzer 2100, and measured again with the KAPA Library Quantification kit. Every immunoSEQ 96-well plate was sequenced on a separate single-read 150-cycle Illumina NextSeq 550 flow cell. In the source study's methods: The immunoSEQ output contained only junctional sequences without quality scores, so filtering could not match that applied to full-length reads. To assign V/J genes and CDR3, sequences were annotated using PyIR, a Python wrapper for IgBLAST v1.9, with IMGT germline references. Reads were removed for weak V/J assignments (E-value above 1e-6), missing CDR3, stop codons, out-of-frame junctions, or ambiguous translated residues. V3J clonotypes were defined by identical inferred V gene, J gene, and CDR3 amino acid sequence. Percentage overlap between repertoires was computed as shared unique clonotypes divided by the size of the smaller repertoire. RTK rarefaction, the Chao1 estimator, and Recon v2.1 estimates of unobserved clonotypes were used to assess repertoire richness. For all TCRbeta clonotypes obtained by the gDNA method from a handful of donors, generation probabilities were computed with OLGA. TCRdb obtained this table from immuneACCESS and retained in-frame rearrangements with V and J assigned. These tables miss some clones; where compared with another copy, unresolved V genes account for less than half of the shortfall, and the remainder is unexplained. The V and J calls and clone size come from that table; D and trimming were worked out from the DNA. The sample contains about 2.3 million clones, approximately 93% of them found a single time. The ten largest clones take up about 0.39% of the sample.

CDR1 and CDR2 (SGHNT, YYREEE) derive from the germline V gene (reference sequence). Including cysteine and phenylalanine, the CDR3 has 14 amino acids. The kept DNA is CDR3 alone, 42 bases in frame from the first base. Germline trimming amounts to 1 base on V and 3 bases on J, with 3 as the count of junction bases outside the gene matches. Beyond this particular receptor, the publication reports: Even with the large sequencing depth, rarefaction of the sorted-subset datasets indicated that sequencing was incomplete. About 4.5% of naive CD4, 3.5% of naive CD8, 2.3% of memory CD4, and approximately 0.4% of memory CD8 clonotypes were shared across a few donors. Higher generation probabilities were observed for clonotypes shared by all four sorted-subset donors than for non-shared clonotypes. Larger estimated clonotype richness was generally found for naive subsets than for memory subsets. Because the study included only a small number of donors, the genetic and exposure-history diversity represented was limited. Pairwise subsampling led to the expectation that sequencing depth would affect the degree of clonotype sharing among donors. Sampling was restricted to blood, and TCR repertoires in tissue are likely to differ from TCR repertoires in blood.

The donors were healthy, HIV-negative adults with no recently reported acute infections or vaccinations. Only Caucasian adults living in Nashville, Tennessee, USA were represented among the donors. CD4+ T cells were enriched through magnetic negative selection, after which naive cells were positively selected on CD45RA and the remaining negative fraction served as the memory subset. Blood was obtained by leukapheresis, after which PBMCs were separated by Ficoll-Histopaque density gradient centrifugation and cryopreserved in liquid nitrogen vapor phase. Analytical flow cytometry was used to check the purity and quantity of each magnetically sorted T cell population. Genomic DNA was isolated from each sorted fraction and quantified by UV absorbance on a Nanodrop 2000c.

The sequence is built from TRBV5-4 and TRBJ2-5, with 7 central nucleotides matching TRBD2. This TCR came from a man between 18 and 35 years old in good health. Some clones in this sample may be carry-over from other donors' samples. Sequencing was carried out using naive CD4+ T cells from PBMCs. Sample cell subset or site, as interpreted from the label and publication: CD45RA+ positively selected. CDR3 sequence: CASSLLAGEETQYF. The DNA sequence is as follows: TGTGCCAGCAGCTTGCTGGCGGGGGAAGAGACCCAGTACTTC.